This entry is about one T cell receptor beta chain. Sequencing used immunoSEQ multiplex PCR; TCRdb keeps in-frame clones, though not all of them. The sample has under 200,000 clones, more than 80% seen once. These data originate in a study of T cell responses to AZD1222 COVID-19 vaccine. This CDR3 has 15 residues. Trimming at V came to 6 bases and at J to 4 bases, leaving 9 bases not matched to a gene. CDR1 and CDR2 (germline): MNHEY, SMNVEV (reference sequence). The V and J genes are TRBV27 and TRBJ2-5; 9 bases are a match to TRBD1. This TCR was sampled from an adult who received the MenACWY meningococcal vaccine as a control. The material sequenced was peripheral blood, taken 28 days after the second dose of the MenACWY control vaccine. The CDR3 is CASRRTGASGETQYF. In DNA form, the CDR3 reads TGTGCCAGCAGACGGACAGGGGCCTCGGGAGAGACCCAGTACTTC.